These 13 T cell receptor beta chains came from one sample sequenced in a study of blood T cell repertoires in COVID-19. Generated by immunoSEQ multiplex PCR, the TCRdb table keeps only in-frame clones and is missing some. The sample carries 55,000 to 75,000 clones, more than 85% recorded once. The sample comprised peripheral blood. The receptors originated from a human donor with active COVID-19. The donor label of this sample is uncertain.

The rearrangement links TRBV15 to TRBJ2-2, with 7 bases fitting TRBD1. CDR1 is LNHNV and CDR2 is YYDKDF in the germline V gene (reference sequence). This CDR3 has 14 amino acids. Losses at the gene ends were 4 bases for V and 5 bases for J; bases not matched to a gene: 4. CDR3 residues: CATSTGGDTGELFF. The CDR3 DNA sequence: TGTGCCACCAGCACAGGGGGAGATACCGGGGAGCTGTTTTTT.

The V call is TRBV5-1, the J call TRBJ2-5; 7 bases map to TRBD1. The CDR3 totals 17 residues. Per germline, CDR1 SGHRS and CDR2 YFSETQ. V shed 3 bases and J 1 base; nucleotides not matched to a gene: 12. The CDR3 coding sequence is TGCGCCAGCAGCTCGGGACAGCTAACCTACCTCCAAGAGACCCAGTACTTC. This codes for CASSSGQLTYLQETQYF.

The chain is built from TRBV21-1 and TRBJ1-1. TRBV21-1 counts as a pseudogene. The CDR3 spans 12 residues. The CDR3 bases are TGTGCCAGCAGCAGAGGGAACACTGAAGCTTTCTTT. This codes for CASSRGNTEAFF.

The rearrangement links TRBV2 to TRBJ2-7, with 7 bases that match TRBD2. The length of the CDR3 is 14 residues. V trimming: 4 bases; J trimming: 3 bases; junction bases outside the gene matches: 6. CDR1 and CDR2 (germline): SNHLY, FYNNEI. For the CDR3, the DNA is TGTGCCAGCAGTGCGTCTAGCGGATACTACGAGCAGTACTTC. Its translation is CASSASSGYYEQYF.

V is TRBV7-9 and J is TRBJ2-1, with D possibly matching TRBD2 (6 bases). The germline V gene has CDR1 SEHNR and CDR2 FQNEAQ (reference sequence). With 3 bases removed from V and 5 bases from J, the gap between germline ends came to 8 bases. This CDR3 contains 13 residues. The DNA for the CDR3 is TGTGCCAGCAGCTTTTCGGGGGACAATGAGCAGTTCTTC. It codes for CASSFSGDNEQFF.

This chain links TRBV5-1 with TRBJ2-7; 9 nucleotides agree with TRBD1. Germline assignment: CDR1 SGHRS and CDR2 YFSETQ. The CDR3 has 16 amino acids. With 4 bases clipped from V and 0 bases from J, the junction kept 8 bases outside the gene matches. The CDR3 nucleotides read TGCGCCAGCAGCCCCAGGACAGGGGAAAGCTCCTACGAGCAGTACTTC. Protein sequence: CASSPRTGESSYEQYF.

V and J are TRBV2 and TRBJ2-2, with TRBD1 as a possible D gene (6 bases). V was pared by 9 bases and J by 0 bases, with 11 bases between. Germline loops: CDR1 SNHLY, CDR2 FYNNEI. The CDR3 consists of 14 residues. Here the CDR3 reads CASRDIANTGELFF. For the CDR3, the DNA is TGTGCCAGTCGGGACATCGCGAACACCGGGGAGCTGTTTTTT.

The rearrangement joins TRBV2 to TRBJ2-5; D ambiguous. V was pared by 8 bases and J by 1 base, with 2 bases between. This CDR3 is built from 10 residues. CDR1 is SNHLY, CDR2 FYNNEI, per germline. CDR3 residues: CASLQETQYF. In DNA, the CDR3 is TGTGCCAGCCTCCAAGAGACCCAGTACTTC.

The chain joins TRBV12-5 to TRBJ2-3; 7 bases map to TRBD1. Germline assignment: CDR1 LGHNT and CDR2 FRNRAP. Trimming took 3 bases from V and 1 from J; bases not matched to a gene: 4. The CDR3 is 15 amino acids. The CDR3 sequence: CASGFGQGGTDTQYF. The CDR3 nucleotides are TGTGCTAGTGGTTTTGGGCAGGGGGGCACAGATACGCAGTATTTT.

CDR3 DNA: TGTGCCAGCAGCGTAGTAGAGCGATCCGAGCAGTACTTC. It is translated as CASSVVERSEQYF. The chain carries TRBV9 and TRBJ2-7; no clear D. Trimming removed 0 bases at V and 6 bases at J, with 10 bases between. The CDR3 runs 13 residues. Germline CDR1 SGDLS, CDR2 YYNGEE. Together with reference TRBV9 and TRBJ2-7, the CDR3 gives the full variable domain: DSGVTQTPKHLITATGQRVTLRCSPRSGDLSVYWYQQSLDQGLQFLIQYYNGEERAKGNILERFSAQQFPDLHSELNLSSLELGDSALYFCASSVVERSEQYFGPGTRLTVT.

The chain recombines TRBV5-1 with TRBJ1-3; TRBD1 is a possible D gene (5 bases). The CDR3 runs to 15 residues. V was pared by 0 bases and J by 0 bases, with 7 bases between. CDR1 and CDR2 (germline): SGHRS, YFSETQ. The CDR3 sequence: CASSLVGGSGNTIYF. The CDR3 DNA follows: TGCGCCAGCAGCTTGGTGGGGGGCTCTGGAAACACCATATATTTT.

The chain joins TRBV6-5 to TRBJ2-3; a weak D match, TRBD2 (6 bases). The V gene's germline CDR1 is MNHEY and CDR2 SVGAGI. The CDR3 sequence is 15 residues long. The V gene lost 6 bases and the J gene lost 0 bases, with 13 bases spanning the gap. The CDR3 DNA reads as TGTGCCAGCAGGAGAGCCCTAGCGAGCACAGATACGCAGTATTTT. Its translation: CASRRALASTDTQYF.

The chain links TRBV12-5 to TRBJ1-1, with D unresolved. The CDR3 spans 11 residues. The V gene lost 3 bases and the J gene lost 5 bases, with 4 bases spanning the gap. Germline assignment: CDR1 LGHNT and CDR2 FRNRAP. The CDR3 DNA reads TGTGCTAGTGGTTTCGGGACTGAAGCTTTCTTT. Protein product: CASGFGTEAFF.